This T cell receptor (beta chain) was sequenced for a study of blood T cell repertoires in COVID-19. Background on the study: PBMCs, B-cell-depleted T cells, or T cells provided the cDNA or gDNA that made up the material.

TCRdb's copy holds only in-frame clones and misses some; the assay was immunoSEQ multiplex PCR. The table has fewer than 250,000 clones, 87% seen once. The germline V and J ends were trimmed by 5 bases and 0 bases, with 11 bases remaining between them. The length of the CDR3 is 15 residues. The germline gives CDR1 SGHVS, CDR2 FQNEAQ. Participants were aged about 18 to 100 years from around 26 US areas. Material: PBMCs or T cells enriched from blood (not recorded which). The chain recombines TRBV7-8 with TRBJ1-5, with D possibly matching TRBD1 (6 bases). This receptor was identified in a woman in her 30s with acute COVID-19. The CDR3 region is CASSRTAYSNQPQHF. CDR3 DNA: TGTGCCAGCAGCCGGACAGCTTATAGCAATCAGCCCCAGCATTTT.